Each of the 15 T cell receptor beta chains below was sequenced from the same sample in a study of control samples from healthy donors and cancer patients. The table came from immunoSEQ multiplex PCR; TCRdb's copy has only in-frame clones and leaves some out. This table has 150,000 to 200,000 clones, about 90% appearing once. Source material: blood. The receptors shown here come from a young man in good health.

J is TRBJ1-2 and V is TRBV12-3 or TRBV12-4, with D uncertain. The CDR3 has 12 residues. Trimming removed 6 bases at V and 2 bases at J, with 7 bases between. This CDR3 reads CASRHSNYGYTF. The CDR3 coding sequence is TGTGCCAGCAGGCACTCAAACTATGGCTACACCTTC.

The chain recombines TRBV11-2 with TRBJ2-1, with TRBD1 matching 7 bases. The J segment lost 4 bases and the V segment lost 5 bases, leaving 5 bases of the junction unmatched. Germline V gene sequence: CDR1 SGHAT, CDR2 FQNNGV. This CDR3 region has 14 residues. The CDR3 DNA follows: TGTGCCAGCAGCCCGGGGACAGTTTACAATGAGCAGTTCTTC. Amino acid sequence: CASSPGTVYNEQFF.

CDR3 bases: TGTGCCTGTGGGGGAGGGTTGAGTTCACCCCTCCACTTT. The encoded protein is CACGGGLSSPLHF. This chain connects TRBV27 to TRBJ1-6, with D perhaps matching TRBD1 (5 bases). This CDR3 is 13 amino acids long. Trimming took off 11 bases at V and 9 bases at J, with 17 bases between the two ends. Germline-derived CDR1 and CDR2 are MNHEY and SMNVEV (reference sequence).

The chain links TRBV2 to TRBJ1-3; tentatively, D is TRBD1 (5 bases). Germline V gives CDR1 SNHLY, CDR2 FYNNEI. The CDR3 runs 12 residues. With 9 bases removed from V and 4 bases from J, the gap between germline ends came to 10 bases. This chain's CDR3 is CAREGVGNTIYF. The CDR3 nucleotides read TGTGCCAGGGAAGGGGTCGGAAACACCATATATTTT.

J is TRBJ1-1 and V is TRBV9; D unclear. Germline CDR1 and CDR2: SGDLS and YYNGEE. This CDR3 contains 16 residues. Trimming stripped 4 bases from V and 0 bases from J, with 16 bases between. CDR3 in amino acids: CASSPDRKFMNTEAFF. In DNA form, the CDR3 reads TGTGCCAGCAGCCCCGATAGGAAGTTCATGAACACTGAAGCTTTCTTT.

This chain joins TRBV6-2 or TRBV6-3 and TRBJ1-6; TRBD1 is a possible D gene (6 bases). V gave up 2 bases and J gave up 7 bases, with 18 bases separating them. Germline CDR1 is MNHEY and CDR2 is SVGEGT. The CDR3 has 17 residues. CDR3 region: CASSYILSGAKNSPLHF. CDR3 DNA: TGTGCCAGCAGTTACATCCTTTCGGGGGCAAAGAATTCACCCCTCCACTTT.

The DNA for the CDR3 is TGCGCCAGCAGCTTAACAGGGGAGACCGCTGAAGCTTTCTTT. Amino acids: CASSLTGETAEAFF. The genes are TRBV5-1 and TRBJ1-1; 7 bases fit TRBD1. Trimming cost V 2 bases and J 6 bases; bases outside gene matches: 7. In germline, CDR1 is SGHRS, CDR2 YFSETQ. The CDR3 is 14 amino acids.

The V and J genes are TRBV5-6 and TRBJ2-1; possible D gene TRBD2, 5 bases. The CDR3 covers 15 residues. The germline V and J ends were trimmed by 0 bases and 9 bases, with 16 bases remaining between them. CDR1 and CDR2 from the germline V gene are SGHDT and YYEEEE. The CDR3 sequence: CASSLGERITGEQFF. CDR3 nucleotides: TGTGCCAGCAGCTTGGGGGAGAGGATAACGGGTGAGCAGTTCTTC.

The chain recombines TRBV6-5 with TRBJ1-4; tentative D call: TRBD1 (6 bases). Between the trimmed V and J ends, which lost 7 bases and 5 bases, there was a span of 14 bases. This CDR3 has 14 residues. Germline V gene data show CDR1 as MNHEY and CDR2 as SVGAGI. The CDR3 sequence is CASTAGGQNEKLFF. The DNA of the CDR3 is TGTGCCAGCACCGCGGGGGGGCAGAATGAAAAACTGTTTTTT.

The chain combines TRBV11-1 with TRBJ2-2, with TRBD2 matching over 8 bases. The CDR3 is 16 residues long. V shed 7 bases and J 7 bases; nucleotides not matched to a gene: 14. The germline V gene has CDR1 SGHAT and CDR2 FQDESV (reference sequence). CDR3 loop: CASIARAGGFGGELFF. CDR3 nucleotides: TGTGCCAGCATCGCGAGGGCGGGAGGTTTCGGCGGGGAGCTGTTTTTT.

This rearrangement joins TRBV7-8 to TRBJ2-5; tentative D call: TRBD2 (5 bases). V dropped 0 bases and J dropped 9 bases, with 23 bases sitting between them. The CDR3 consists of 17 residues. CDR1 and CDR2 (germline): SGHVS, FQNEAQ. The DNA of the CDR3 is TGTGCCAGCAGCTTAGCCCGATTGGAAGCTCTAGGCGGGTCCCAGTACTTC. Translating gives CASSLARLEALGGSQYF.

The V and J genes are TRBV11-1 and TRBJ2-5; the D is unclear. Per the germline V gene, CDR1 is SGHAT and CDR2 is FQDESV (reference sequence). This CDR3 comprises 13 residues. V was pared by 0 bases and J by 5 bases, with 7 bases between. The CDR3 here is CASSLAPRETQYF. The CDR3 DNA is TGTGCCAGCAGCTTAGCTCCACGGGAGACCCAGTACTTC.

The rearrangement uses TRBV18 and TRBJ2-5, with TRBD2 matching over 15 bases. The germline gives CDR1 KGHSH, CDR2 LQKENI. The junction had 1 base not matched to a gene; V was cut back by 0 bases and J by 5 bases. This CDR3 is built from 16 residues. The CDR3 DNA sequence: TGTGCCAGCTCACCACCGGGACTAGCGGGGGGCGAGACCCAGTACTTC. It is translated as CASSPPGLAGGETQYF.

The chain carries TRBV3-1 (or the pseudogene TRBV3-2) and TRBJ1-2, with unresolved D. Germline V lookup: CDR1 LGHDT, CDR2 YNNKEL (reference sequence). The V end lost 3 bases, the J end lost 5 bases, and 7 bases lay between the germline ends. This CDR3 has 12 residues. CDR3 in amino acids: CASSQREYGYTF. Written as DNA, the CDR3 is TGTGCCAGCAGCCAGCGAGAATATGGCTACACCTTC.

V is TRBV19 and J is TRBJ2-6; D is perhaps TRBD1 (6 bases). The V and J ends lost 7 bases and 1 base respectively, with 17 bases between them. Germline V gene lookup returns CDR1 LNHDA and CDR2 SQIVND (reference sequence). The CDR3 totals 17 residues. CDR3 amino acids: CASTDLGAISGANVLTF. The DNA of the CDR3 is TGTGCCAGTACCGATCTGGGGGCCATATCTGGGGCCAACGTCCTGACTTTC.